These 30 T cell receptor beta chains originate from one sample sequenced in a study of graft-versus-host responses after intestinal transplantation. Sequenced by immunoSEQ multiplex PCR; TCRdb stores in-frame clones only, minus some. The data contain 75,000 to 100,000 clones, 80% to 95% of them singletons. The antigens these receptors bind are not known. The sequencing here drew on unstimulated CD8+ T cells sorted from spleen or lymph node cells, taken before intestinal transplant. Source of these receptors: a human donor who received an intestinal transplant.

This clone was counted only a few times. One end of the junction fails to match germline, which may point to a read error. The rearrangement links TRBV2 to TRBJ1-1; D remains unclear. Germline lookup yields CDR1 SNHLY and CDR2 FYNNEI. The CDR3 is 10 amino acids. CDR3 nucleotides: TGTGCCAGCAGTGAGGCCCATGGGAGATTT. It translates to CASSEAHGRF.

The V call is TRBV11-2, the J call TRBJ1-1; TRBD1 matches at 7 bases. Trimming at V came to 1 base and at J to 7 bases, leaving 18 bases not matched to a gene. The germline gives CDR1 SGHAT, CDR2 FQNNGV. This CDR3 comprises 18 residues. CDR3 amino acids: CASSLVPFPVDRRDEAFF. The CDR3 DNA follows: TGTGCCAGCAGCTTAGTACCGTTCCCCGTGGACAGGCGTGATGAAGCTTTCTTT.

The chain has TRBV30 and TRBJ2-1; D unresolved. The CDR3 runs to 11 residues. The ends were cut back, 0 bases at V and 9 bases at J, with 6 bases in the middle. Germline loops: CDR1 GTSNPN, CDR2 SVGIG (reference sequence). The CDR3, as DNA: TGTGCCTGGAGTGTAGCAAGTGAGCAGTTCTTC. This sequence encodes CAWSVASEQFF.

This chain uses TRBV7-9 with TRBJ2-4; maybe TRBD1 (6 bases). The V gene's germline CDR1 is SEHNR and CDR2 FQNEAQ (reference sequence). The germline V and J ends were trimmed by 5 bases and 3 bases, with 17 bases remaining between them. This CDR3 has 16 residues. CDR3 nucleotides: TGTGCCAGCAGCCCTAGACAGGCCTCGGACAAAAACATTCAGTACTTC. Protein product: CASSPRQASDKNIQYF.

The chain couples TRBV6-6 to TRBJ2-2; D not resolved. The V end was cut by 2 bases, the J end by 6 bases, with 4 bases between. CDR3 size: 12 residues. CDR1 and CDR2 (germline): MNHNY, SVGAGI (reference sequence). The CDR3 protein is CASSYGPGELFF. The CDR3 region has the DNA TGTGCCAGCAGTTACGGGCCCGGGGAGCTGTTTTTT.

This clone came up once. The V and J genes are TRBV10-2 and TRBJ2-7; 7 nucleotides match TRBD2. CDR3 size: 13 residues. The V and J ends lost 7 bases and 3 bases, in that order; junction bases with no gene match: 6. Germline V lookup: CDR1 WSHSY, CDR2 SAAADI. DNA of the CDR3: TGCGCCAGCACCGTTGGCGGGAGCTACGAGCAGTACTTC. Its translation is CASTVGGSYEQYF.

The chain employs TRBV6-1 and TRBJ2-5; D might be TRBD2 (6 bases). Near its end, the DNA agrees better with TRBJ2-7, so the J call may be wrong. The CDR3 is 15 amino acids. Germline V gene lookup returns CDR1 MNHNS and CDR2 SASEGT. DNA for the CDR3: TGTGCCAGCAGTGAAGCGGGGGGTATCGGCTACGAGCAGTACTTC. Translating it yields CASSEAGGIGYEQYF.

The V call is TRBV9, the J call TRBJ1-4; a possible D gene is TRBD1 (5 bases). This CDR3 has 17 residues. The germline V and J ends were trimmed by 4 bases and 6 bases, with 22 bases remaining between them. Germline V gene sequence: CDR1 SGDLS, CDR2 YYNGEE. The CDR3 is CASSPGGVSGPYEKLFF. The DNA for the CDR3 is TGTGCCAGCAGCCCCGGAGGGGTTAGTGGCCCCTATGAAAAACTGTTTTTT.

The rearrangement joins TRBV29-1 to TRBJ2-1; D call uncertain. The CDR3 consists of 12 residues. Trimming cost V 6 bases and J 4 bases, with 10 bases left between them. From germline, CDR1 is SQVTM and CDR2 ANQGSEA. This CDR3 reads CSVARRYNEQFF. DNA for the CDR3: TGCAGCGTCGCTAGGCGGTACAATGAGCAGTTCTTC.

V and J are TRBV30 and TRBJ2-1; tentatively, D is TRBD2 (5 bases). There are 13 residues in the CDR3. The germline CDR1 and CDR2 sequences are GTSNPN and SVGIG (reference sequence). V lost 3 bases and J lost 9, with 15 bases in between. The DNA for the CDR3 is TGTGCCTGGAGGGACCCGCTGGCGGGTGAGCAGTTCTTC. Translated, it gives CAWRDPLAGEQFF. The full variable domain, rest sourced from reference TRBV30 and TRBJ2-1, is SQTIHQWPATLVQPVGSPLSLECTVEGTSNPNLYWYRQAAGRGLQLLFYSVGIGQISSEVPQNLSASRPQDRQFILSSKKLLLSDSGFYLCAWRDPLAGEQFFGPGTRLTVL.

The CDR3 is CASTPGSPEQYF. The CDR3 DNA follows: TGCGCCAGCACCCCCGGGTCCCCCGAGCAGTACTTC. The chain recombines TRBV10-2 with TRBJ2-7; no firm D call. Germline CDR1 reads WSHSY; CDR2 reads SAAADI. Trimming pared 7 bases from V and 6 bases from J, leaving 13 bases between. The CDR3 runs 12 residues.

The J gene is TRBJ1-6, the V gene TRBV6-5, with D maybe TRBD1 (6 bases). The CDR3 length is 16 residues. V was cut by 3 bases and J by 8 bases, with 17 bases left in between. Germline-derived CDR1 and CDR2 are MNHEY and SVGAGI. DNA for the CDR3: TGTGCCAGCAGTTATAGTAGGGGGACGGCGGATTCACCCCTCCACTTT. Encoded protein: CASSYSRGTADSPLHF.

V usage is TRBV4-3 and J usage is TRBJ2-2, with 12 bases that match TRBD2. The V gene's germline CDR1 is LGHNA and CDR2 YSLEER. V shed 9 bases, J shed 4 bases, and the junction held 9 bases outside the gene matches. This CDR3 has 16 residues. CDR3 bases: TGCGCCAGTCGGGGACTAGCGGGCGAAATCACCGGGGAGCTGTTTTTT. Protein product: CASRGLAGEITGELFF.

V usage is TRBV30 and J usage is TRBJ1-2, with 10 bases that match TRBD1. The V segment lost 4 bases and the J segment 6 bases; nucleotides outside the gene matches: 8. Germline CDR1 is GTSNPN and CDR2 is SVGIG (reference sequence). CDR3 size: 14 residues. This CDR3 is CAWKPGQGLDGYTF. In DNA form, the CDR3 reads TGTGCCTGGAAACCGGGACAGGGGCTCGATGGCTACACCTTC. Full variable domain (remainder filled in from reference TRBV30 and TRBJ1-2): SQTIHQWPATLVQPVGSPLSLECTVEGTSNPNLYWYRQAAGRGLQLLFYSVGIGQISSEVPQNLSASRPQDRQFILSSKKLLLSDSGFYLCAWKPGQGLDGYTFGSGTRLTVV.

The genes are TRBV27 and TRBJ2-1, with D perhaps matching TRBD1 (6 bases). The CDR3 runs 13 residues. V gave up 2 bases and J gave up 10 bases, with 12 bases separating them. Per germline, CDR1 MNHEY and CDR2 SMNVEV (reference sequence). The CDR3 region is CASSLDHGTEQFF. CDR3 sequence (DNA): TGTGCCAGCAGTTTAGATCACGGGACAGAGCAGTTCTTC.

The gene calls are TRBV18 and TRBJ2-5, with D perhaps matching TRBD1 (5 bases). Germline CDR1 reads KGHSH; CDR2 reads LQKENI. V lost 2 bases to trimming and J lost 1 base, with 14 bases between them. The CDR3 is made up of 16 amino acids. CDR3 coding DNA: TGTGCCAGCTCACCAACGCCTGACAGCTTCCAAGAGACCCAGTACTTC. Its protein product is CASSPTPDSFQETQYF. Using reference TRBV18 and TRBJ2-5 for the parts outside the CDR3, the full variable domain is NAGVMQNPRHLVRRRGQEARLRCSPMKGHSHVYWYRQLPEEGLKFMVYLQKENIIDESGMPKERFSAEFPKEGPSILRIQQVVRGDSAAYFCASSPTPDSFQETQYFGPGTRLLVL.

The chain is built from TRBV5-4 and TRBJ2-5, with 8 bases aligning to TRBD2. Trimming cost V 4 bases and J 4 bases; bases outside gene matches: 6. The CDR3 has 14 amino acids. In germline, CDR1 is SGHNT, CDR2 YYREEE (reference sequence). CDR3 DNA sequence: TGTGCCAGCAGCCCGAGCCTAGCGGGAGAGACCCAGTACTTC. Translating it yields CASSPSLAGETQYF. The full variable domain, in which reference TRBV5-4 and TRBJ2-5 provide the parts outside the CDR3, is ETGVTQSPTHLIKTRGQQVTLRCSSQSGHNTVSWYQQALGQGPQFIFQYYREEENGRGNFPPRFSGLQFPNYSSELNVNALELDDSALYLCASSPSLAGETQYFGPGTRLLVL.

The chain employs TRBV5-4 and TRBJ1-2; TRBD1 aligns across 8 bases. The junction had 8 bases not matched to a gene; V was cut back by 4 bases and J by 6 bases. The germline V gene encodes CDR1 SGHNT and CDR2 YYREEE (reference sequence). The CDR3 loop spans 14 amino acids. CDR3 DNA: TGTGCCAGCAGCAAGACAGGGGAAGGGGATGGCTACACCTTC. Amino acid sequence: CASSKTGEGDGYTF.

V gene TRBV12-5 combines with J gene TRBJ2-3, with 7 positions matching TRBD2. CDR1 is LGHNT and CDR2 is FRNRAP in the germline V gene. The CDR3 contains 15 residues. With 5 bases clipped from V and 0 bases from J, the junction kept 5 bases outside the gene matches. The chain's CDR3 is CASGAGTTSTDTQYF. As DNA, the CDR3 is TGTGCTAGTGGTGCCGGGACTACAAGCACAGATACGCAGTATTTT.

A few counts support this clone. The chain links TRBV19 to TRBJ1-1; 8 nucleotides match TRBD1. The V segment lost 6 bases and the J segment 6 bases; nucleotides outside the gene matches: 6. CDR1 is LNHDA, CDR2 SQIVND, per germline (reference sequence). CDR3 length: 13 amino acids. CDR3 nucleotides: TGTGCCAGTAGGTGGCAGGGGGCTGCTGAAGCTTTCTTT. This sequence encodes CASRWQGAAEAFF.

J is TRBJ1-4 and V is TRBV6-5; tentatively, D is TRBD1 (5 bases). V was shortened by 5 bases and J by 7 bases, with 17 bases between the two germline ends. Germline CDR1 and CDR2: MNHEY and SVGAGI. The CDR3 consists of 15 residues. The CDR3 spells CASSGGGENSEKLFF. The CDR3 nucleotides are TGTGCCAGCAGTGGAGGAGGGGAGAACTCTGAAAAACTGTTTTTT.

This chain uses TRBV4-1 with TRBJ1-2, with 7 bases lining up with TRBD1. This CDR3 comprises 15 residues. V gave up 3 bases and J gave up 9 bases; unmatched junction bases: 13. CDR1 is MGHRA, CDR2 YSYEKL, per germline. This chain's CDR3 is CASSQSGQPQGSYTF. Written as DNA, the CDR3 is TGCGCCAGCAGCCAGTCGGGACAGCCTCAAGGAAGCTACACCTTC.

V and J are TRBV2 and TRBJ2-7, with D hard to call. The CDR3 length is 14 residues. V gave up 2 bases and J gave up 2 bases, with 10 bases separating them. Per the germline V gene, CDR1 is SNHLY and CDR2 is FYNNEI. Here the CDR3 reads CASSEFSGTYEQYF. In nucleotides, the CDR3 is TGTGCCAGCAGTGAATTCTCCGGTACCTACGAGCAGTACTTC.

This clone was seen just once. The DNA for the CDR3 is TGTGCCAGCAGTTTATTCCCCTTGCGGGAGAGCCAAGAGACCCAGTACTTC. Amino acids: CASSLFPLRESQETQYF. This chain connects TRBV27 to TRBJ2-5; 7 bases align to TRBD2. The trim removed 1 base at V and 1 base at J, leaving 9 bases unmatched. The CDR3 consists of 17 residues. Germline assignment: CDR1 MNHEY and CDR2 SMNVEV (reference sequence).

This clone appeared a single time. This rearrangement joins TRBV6-5 to TRBJ2-1, with D tentatively TRBD1 (5 bases). V was shortened by 5 bases and J by 1 base, with 6 bases between the two germline ends. Germline CDR1 MNHEY, CDR2 SVGAGI. This CDR3 is 13 amino acids long. The CDR3 protein is CASSDSSYNEQFF. The CDR3 DNA reads as TGTGCCAGCAGTGACAGTTCCTACAATGAGCAGTTCTTC.

In the case of this clone: The sample contains more than one DNA sequence encoding this CDR3. The J gene is TRBJ1-1, the V gene TRBV19; D is unresolved. Deletions cut 1 base from V and 1 base from J, with 4 bases between. The CDR3 has 13 amino acids. Germline CDR1 is LNHDA and CDR2 is SQIVND (reference sequence). The CDR3 nucleotides are TGTGCCAGTAGTATAGGAGGGAACACTGAAGCTTTCTTT. Encoded protein: CASSIGGNTEAFF.

V and J are TRBV13 and TRBJ1-3, with D hard to call. Trimming took 4 bases from V and 0 from J, leaving 10 bases between them. The germline CDR1 and CDR2 sequences are PRHDT and FYEKMQ (reference sequence). The CDR3 has 15 residues. The CDR3 DNA reads TGTGCCAGCAGCTCGGAGGCGATCTCTGGAAACACCATATATTTT. It is translated as CASSSEAISGNTIYF.

This chain links TRBV7-6 with TRBJ1-2; perhaps TRBD1 as D (5 bases). The CDR3 runs to 13 residues. V lost 5 bases, J lost 8 bases, and 15 bases lay in between. CDR1 and CDR2 (germline): SGHVS, FNYEAQ. CDR3 sequence: CASSQGTGEGYTF. DNA of the CDR3: TGTGCCAGCAGCCAGGGAACAGGAGAAGGCTACACCTTC. The variable domain in full, with the rest retrieved from reference TRBV7-6 and TRBJ1-2, is GAGVSQSPRYKVTKRGQDVALRCDPISGHVSLYWYRQALGQGPEFLTYFNYEAQQDKSGLPNDRFSAERPEGSISTLTIQRTEQRDSAMYRCASSQGTGEGYTFGSGTRLTVV.

J is TRBJ2-5 and V is TRBV4-3; D might be TRBD1 (5 bases). Trimming cost V 0 bases and J 7 bases, with 12 bases left between them. CDR3 length equals 14 residues. Germline V CDR1 and CDR2: LGHNA, YSLEER. DNA for the CDR3: TGCGCCAGCAGCCAAGATCTGCTTCAGGGGACCCAGTACTTC. It codes for CASSQDLLQGTQYF.

This chain uses TRBV7-2 with TRBJ2-7, with 7 bases aligning to TRBD2. This CDR3 comprises 13 residues. Germline V gene lookup returns CDR1 SGHTA and CDR2 FQGNSA. V was clipped by 5 bases and J by 2 bases; unmatched bases: 3. CDR3 amino acids: CASSPGLTYEQYF. CDR3 in DNA: TGTGCCAGCAGCCCGGGACTAACCTACGAGCAGTACTTC.